This TCR beta chain was documented in a study of T cell repertoires in urothelial bladder cancer (dated by TCRdb to between 2018 and 2020). General notes on the study: Clinical stages of the roughly twelve resected lesions were three cT0, three cTa, three cT1 and three cT2 or greater. About a dozen resected bladder lesions were studied, comprising urothelial carcinoma (UC+) and benign (UC-) specimens. Some 11 patients with bladder lesions who were undergoing transurethral resection were prospectively identified. The study compared clonality of the TCR repertoire in bladder tumors against clonality in benign bladder inflammation.

Comments on this clone: The antigen this receptor binds is unknown. No much larger clone exists at a distance of one base, and base qualities are not known.

The germline V gene yields MGHRA for CDR1 and YSYEKL for CDR2. V loses 2 bases, J loses 6 bases, and the germline ends lie 16 bases apart. From its cysteine to its phenylalanine, the CDR3 spans 15 amino acids. Kept here is only the CDR3 DNA, which spans 45 bases and is read in frame from base 1. At transurethral resection, specimens of the bladder lesions were collected and then stored at -80C. DNA was isolated from bladder specimens obtained during transurethral resection. The immunoSEQ assay was used to sequence the CDR3 region of the TCR beta chain. The authors' analysis ran thus. T-cell fraction, clonal dominance and maximum TCR clone frequency were calculated for each specimen. The source is immuneACCESS, and TCRdb retained only in-frame sequences with V and J called. Part of the clones is not carried over; for the studies checked, unresolved V genes explain less than half of this, and the remainder is unexplained. Clonal size and the V and J genes are those of that table, whereas D and trimming came from the DNA. The sample records more than 10,000 clones, 60% to 75% of which are singletons. The ten top clones hold approximately 8.9% of the sample.

What the authors observed across the whole study: Urothelial carcinoma specimens had fewer T cells than benign specimens, with medians of about 5,400 and 25,000. Median tumor infiltrating lymphocyte percentage was 1.5% to 2.5% in carcinoma specimens and over 9.5% in benign specimens. In carcinoma specimens, up to 17% of infiltrating lymphocytes were accounted for by a single T-cell clone, compared with roughly 2% in benign specimens.

Sample: tumor-infiltrating cells from bladder cancer. The chain uses TRBV4-1 and TRBJ1-2; no D gene call is confident. This clonotype was sampled from a human donor with urothelial carcinoma. The CDR3 region: CASSQSASPEDGYTF. In nucleotide form, the sequence is TGCGCCAGCAGCCAAAGCGCCAGCCCTGAGGATGGCTACACCTTC.